This TCR beta chain comes out of a study of T cell repertoires in cytomegalovirus infection. The CDR3 has 16 amino acids. Germline V gene data show CDR1 as LNHDA and CDR2 as SQIVND (reference sequence). With 5 bases removed from V and 0 bases from J, the gap between germline ends came to 13 bases. On this clonotype: Antigen specificity is unknown.

TCRdb used MiXCR to reprocess the reads, holding one entry per CDR3 protein. Counted here are about 830,000 distinct CDR3 sequences, about 30% occurring once; the ten biggest clones make up 12%. Findings and limits, study-wide: Cumulative public TCR beta family frequency identified carriers of CMV plus the relevant HLA. The study found HLA-C-restricted CMV-specific TCR beta clonotypes dominating the ex vivo response.

This chain links TRBV19 with TRBJ2-2, with a weak D call TRBD2 (5 bases). The sequences come from cultured CD8+ T cells from PBMCs, collected from culture after CMV antigen stimulation. This clonotype was sampled from a human donor in good health (CMV status not recorded). Some clones in this sample may be carry-over from other donors' samples. CDR3 protein: CASSAYGVANTGELFF. In nucleotides, the CDR3 is TGTGCCAGTAGTGCTTACGGGGTCGCGAACACCGGGGAGCTGTTTTTT.